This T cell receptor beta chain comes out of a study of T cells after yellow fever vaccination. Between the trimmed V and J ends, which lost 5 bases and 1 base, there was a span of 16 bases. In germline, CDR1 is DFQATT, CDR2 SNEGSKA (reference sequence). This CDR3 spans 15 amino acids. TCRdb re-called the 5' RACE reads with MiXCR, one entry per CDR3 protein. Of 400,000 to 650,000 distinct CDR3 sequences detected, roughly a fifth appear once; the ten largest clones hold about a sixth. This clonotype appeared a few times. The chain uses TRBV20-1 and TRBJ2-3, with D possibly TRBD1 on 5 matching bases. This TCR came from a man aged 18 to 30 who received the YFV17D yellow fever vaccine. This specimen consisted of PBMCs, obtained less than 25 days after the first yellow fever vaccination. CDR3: CSAPSGILGTDTQYF. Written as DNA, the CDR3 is TGCAGTGCTCCTTCAGGGATCCTAGGCACAGATACGCAGTATTTT.